The 15 T cell receptor beta chains below were found in one sample sequenced in a study of T cells in Graves' hyperthyroidism and ophthalmopathy. It was RNA transcripts that yielded the amplified TCR beta CDR3 regions. A first-round RT-PCR of the TCR CDR3 used the HTBI primer set. TCRdb re-called the multiplex PCR reads with MiXCR, one entry per CDR3 protein. Among around 660,000 distinct CDR3 sequences listed, just under 45% were seen once. The sequencing sample was made of peripheral blood or thyroid tissue (not recorded which). The receptors were sampled from an adult man with Graves' disease, either hyperthyroidism or ophthalmopathy (not recorded which).

This clonotype was seen a handful of times. The chain is built from TRBV12-3 or TRBV12-4 and TRBJ1-3; 9 bases are shared with TRBD1. Trimming took 6 bases from V and 4 from J; bases not matched to a gene: 10. The CDR3 extends over 16 amino acids. The CDR3 DNA reads TGTGCCAGCAGACTAGCCGGGACAGGGAAAGGAAACACCATATATTTT. It specifies CASRLAGTGKGNTIYF.

This clonotype was seen repeatedly, ten times or more. The J gene is TRBJ1-2, the V gene TRBV24-1; the D is unclear. Trimming removed 4 bases from V and 8 bases from J, with 13 bases in between. This CDR3 region has 13 residues. Germline-derived CDR1 and CDR2 are KGHDR and SFDVKD. The CDR3 region is CATSDLDRRGYTF. DNA for the CDR3: TGTGCCACCAGTGACCTGGACCGGAGGGGCTACACCTTC.

The chain recombines TRBV29-1 with TRBJ1-5; TRBD1 agrees at 9 bases. The CDR3 covers 11 residues. Germline trimming cut 8 bases from V and 7 bases from J; bases unmatched to any gene: 3. CDR1 is SQVTM, CDR2 ANQGSEA, per germline. CDR3 DNA sequence: TGCAGCTCGGACAGGGGACAGCCCCAGCATTTT. This translates into CSSDRGQPQHF.

The rearrangement links TRBV6-1 to TRBJ1-5, with 7 positions matching TRBD1. This CDR3 has 14 residues. V lost 8 bases to trimming and J lost 2 bases; unmatched junction nucleotides: 6. CDR1 and CDR2 (germline): MNHNS, SASEGT. CDR3 DNA sequence: TGTGCCAGCCGGGACAGTTTGGGCAATCAGCCCCAGCATTTT. Its translation: CASRDSLGNQPQHF.

The rearrangement uses TRBV9 and TRBJ1-5; D remains unclear. Germline lookup yields CDR1 SGDLS and CDR2 YYNGEE. The CDR3 is made up of 13 amino acids. The germline V and J ends were trimmed by 0 bases and 8 bases, with 9 bases remaining between them. DNA of the CDR3: TGTGCCAGCAGCGTAGAAGGGCGGGAGCCCCAGCATTTT. Translating it yields CASSVEGREPQHF.

This clonotype was seen a few times. The V and J genes are TRBV7-8 and TRBJ2-2; 8 positions match TRBD1. Germline V CDR1 and CDR2: SGHVS, FQNEAQ. Germline trimming cut 5 bases from V and 6 bases from J; bases unmatched to any gene: 14. CDR3 length equals 17 residues. CDR3 in DNA: TGTGCCAGCAGCCGCAGGAGTGGGACAGGAAACCCCGGGGAGCTGTTTTTT. Translated, it gives CASSRRSGTGNPGELFF.

This clonotype was recorded at least ten times. The V call is TRBV2, the J call TRBJ2-5, with D possibly matching TRBD2 (5 bases). Per the germline V gene, CDR1 is SNHLY and CDR2 is FYNNEI. The CDR3 contains 12 residues. V lost 6 bases, J lost 5 bases, and 10 bases lay in between. As DNA, the CDR3 is TGTGCCAGCAGAGGCAGCGGCGAGACCCAGTACTTC. Translation gives CASRGSGETQYF.

The chain uses TRBV5-1 and TRBJ1-4, with D tentatively TRBD1 (6 bases). Trimming removed 6 bases from V and 1 base from J, with 16 bases in between. Germline CDR1 and CDR2: SGHRS and YFSETQ. The CDR3 extends over 16 amino acids. CDR3 sequence (DNA): TGCGCCAGCACTTCTGGACCGGACAGAACTAATGAAAAACTGTTTTTT. Its protein is CASTSGPDRTNEKLFF.

At least ten counts were recorded for this clonotype. The chain links TRBV25-1 to TRBJ2-7, with D perhaps matching TRBD1 (8 bases). Germline assignment: CDR1 MGHDK and CDR2 SYGVNS. Deletions cut 4 bases from V and 5 bases from J, with 18 bases between. CDR3 length: 15 residues. CDR3 bases: TGTGCCAGCAGTGGGCGTATAACAGGGGGGGACGAGCAGTACTTC. Translating it yields CASSGRITGGDEQYF.

The chain carries TRBV7-2 and TRBJ2-7; maybe TRBD2 (7 bases). CDR3 length: 16 amino acids. Per the germline V gene, CDR1 is SGHTA and CDR2 is FQGNSA. The V and J ends lost 0 bases and 3 bases respectively, with 15 bases between them. CDR3 loop: CASSLARGDKGYEQYF. The CDR3 region has the DNA TGTGCCAGCAGCTTAGCCCGGGGGGACAAAGGCTACGAGCAGTACTTC.

V is TRBV19 and J is TRBJ2-7; no reliable D call. Germline V CDR1 and CDR2: LNHDA, SQIVND (reference sequence). This CDR3 is 13 amino acids long. V lost 3 bases and J 3 bases, leaving 9 bases between the germline ends. CDR3 sequence: CASSMGIFYEQYF. CDR3 sequence (DNA): TGTGCCAGTAGTATGGGTATATTCTACGAGCAGTACTTC.

The J gene is TRBJ2-7, the V gene TRBV2, with 8 bases lining up with TRBD1. The germline V gene has CDR1 SNHLY and CDR2 FYNNEI. This CDR3 is 16 amino acids long. Trimming took 2 bases from V and 2 from J; bases not matched to a gene: 8. CDR3 coding DNA: TGTGCCAGCAGTGAAAATCGGGACAGGTTTGCCTACGAGCAGTACTTC. Translated, it gives CASSENRDRFAYEQYF.

The chain has TRBV24-1 and TRBJ1-3, with unresolved D. Per the germline V gene, CDR1 is KGHDR and CDR2 is SFDVKD. Trimming removed 6 bases at V and 7 bases at J, with 6 bases between. This CDR3 is 11 amino acids long. For the CDR3, the DNA is TGTGCCACCAGTCCGGGGAACACCATATATTTT. Amino acid sequence: CATSPGNTIYF.

This clonotype has a count of ten or more. The chain links TRBV7-9 to TRBJ1-3, with D unclear. This CDR3 is 14 amino acids long. Germline CDR1 and CDR2: SEHNR and FQNEAQ (reference sequence). V was trimmed by 4 bases and J by 2 bases, leaving 9 bases between them. DNA of the CDR3: TGTGCCAGCAGCTCCGAATCGACTGGAAACACCATATATTTT. Translating gives CASSSESTGNTIYF.

There are many counts of this clonotype. The chain links TRBV7-3 to TRBJ2-5; 8 positions agree with TRBD2. Germline V lookup: CDR1 SGHTA, CDR2 FQGTGA. J was trimmed by 2 bases and V by 11 bases; bases with no gene match: 13. This CDR3 has 15 residues. The CDR3 DNA is TGTGCCTCCTCCCTCGGGGGGGGGCCGCAAGAGACCCAGTACTTC. Translating it yields CASSLGGGPQETQYF.